This TCR beta chain was obtained from a study of blood T cell repertoires in COVID-19. The protocol was immunoSEQ multiplex PCR, while the TCRdb copy is restricted to in-frame clones and leaves out a portion. The table shows about 260,000 clones, with 85% to 90% occurring only once. The germline gives CDR1 SNHLY, CDR2 FYNNEI. This CDR3 region has 16 residues. Unmatched junction bases numbered 4, after V lost 7 bases and J lost 0 bases. The sequenced material came from peripheral blood. V is TRBV2 and J is TRBJ2-6, with TRBD1 matching 9 bases. The sequence came from a woman aged 40 to 50 who had recovered from COVID-19. CDR3 sequence: CASTGQGSSGANVLTF. CDR3 bases: TGTGCCAGCACCGGACAGGGGTCCTCTGGGGCCAACGTCCTGACTTTC.